This T cell receptor (beta chain) was sequenced in a study of identical twins. Points on this clonotype: No antigen is known for it.

Unique molecular identifiers were present on cDNA, and template switching added a universal primer site. TCRdb used MiXCR to reprocess the 5' RACE reads, holding one entry per CDR3 protein. The sample shows fewer than 500,000 distinct CDR3 sequences, roughly an eighth of them seen only once. Study outcomes and limitations: Zero-insertion findings could be partly confounded by invariant cells (MAIT and iNKT cells). Twins shared beta out-of-frame sequences in excess, but this excess was weaker.

The germline CDR1 and CDR2 sequences are SGHRS and YFSETQ. The CDR3 is 16 residues long. V was clipped by 0 bases and J by 4 bases; unmatched bases: 6. These data are also associated with another study on yellow fever vaccine responses in identical twins.

The chain links TRBV5-1 to TRBJ2-2, with TRBD2 matching over 7 bases. This TCR came from a young woman in good health. Sequencing was carried out using CD4+ T cells sorted from blood. The CDR3, as DNA: TGCGCCAGCAGCTTGGGAGCGGGGACGATCACCGGGGAGCTGTTTTTT. It translates to CASSLGAGTITGELFF.